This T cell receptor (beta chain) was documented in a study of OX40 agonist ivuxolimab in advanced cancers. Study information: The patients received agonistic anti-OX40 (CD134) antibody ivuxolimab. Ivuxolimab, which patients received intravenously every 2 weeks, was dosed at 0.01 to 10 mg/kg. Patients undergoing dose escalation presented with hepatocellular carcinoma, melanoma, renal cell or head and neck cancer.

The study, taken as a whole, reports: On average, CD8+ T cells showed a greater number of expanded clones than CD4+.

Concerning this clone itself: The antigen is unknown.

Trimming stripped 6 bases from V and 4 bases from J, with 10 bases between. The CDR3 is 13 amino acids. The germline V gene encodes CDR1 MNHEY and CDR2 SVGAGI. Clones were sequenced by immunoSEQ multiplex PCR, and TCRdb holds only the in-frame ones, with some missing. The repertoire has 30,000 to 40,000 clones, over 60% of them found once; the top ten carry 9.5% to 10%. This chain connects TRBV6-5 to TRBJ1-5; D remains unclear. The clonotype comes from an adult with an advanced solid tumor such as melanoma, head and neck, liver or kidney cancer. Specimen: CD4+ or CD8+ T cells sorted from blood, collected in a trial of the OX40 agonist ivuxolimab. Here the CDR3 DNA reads TGTGCCAGCAGCTCGGTGGAAAATCAGCCCCAGCATTTT. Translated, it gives CASSSVENQPQHF.